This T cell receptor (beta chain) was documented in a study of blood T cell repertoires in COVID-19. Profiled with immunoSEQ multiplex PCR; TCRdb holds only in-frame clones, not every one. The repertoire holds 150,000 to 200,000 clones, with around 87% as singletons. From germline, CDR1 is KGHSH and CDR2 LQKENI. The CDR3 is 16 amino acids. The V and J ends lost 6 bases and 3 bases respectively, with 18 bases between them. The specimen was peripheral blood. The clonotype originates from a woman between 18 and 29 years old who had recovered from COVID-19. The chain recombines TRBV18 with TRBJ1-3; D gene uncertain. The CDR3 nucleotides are TGTGCCAGCTCCCAACTAGGAGGGCAGTTTGGAAACACCATATATTTT. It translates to CASSQLGGQFGNTIYF.